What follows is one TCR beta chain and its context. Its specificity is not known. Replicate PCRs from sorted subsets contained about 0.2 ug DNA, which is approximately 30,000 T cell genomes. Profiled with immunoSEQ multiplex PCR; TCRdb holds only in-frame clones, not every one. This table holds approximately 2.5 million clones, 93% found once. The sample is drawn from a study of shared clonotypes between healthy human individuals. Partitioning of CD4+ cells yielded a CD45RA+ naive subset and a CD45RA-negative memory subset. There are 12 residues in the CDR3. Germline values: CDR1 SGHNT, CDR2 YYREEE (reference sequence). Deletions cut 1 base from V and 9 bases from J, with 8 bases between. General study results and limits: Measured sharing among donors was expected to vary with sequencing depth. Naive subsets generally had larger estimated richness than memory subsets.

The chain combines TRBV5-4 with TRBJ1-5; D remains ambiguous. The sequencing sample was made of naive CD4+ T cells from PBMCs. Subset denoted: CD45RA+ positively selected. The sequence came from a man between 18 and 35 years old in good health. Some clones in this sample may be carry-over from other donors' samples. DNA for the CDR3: TGTGCCAGCAGCTTGAAAGGTGCGCCCCAGCATTTT. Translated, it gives CASSLKGAPQHF.